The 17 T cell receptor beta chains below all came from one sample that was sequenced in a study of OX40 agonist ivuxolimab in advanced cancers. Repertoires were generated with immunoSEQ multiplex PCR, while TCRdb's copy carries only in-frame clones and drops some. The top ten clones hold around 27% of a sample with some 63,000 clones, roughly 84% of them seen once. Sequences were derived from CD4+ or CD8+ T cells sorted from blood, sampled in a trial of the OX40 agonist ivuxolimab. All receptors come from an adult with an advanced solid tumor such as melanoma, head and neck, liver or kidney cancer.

The CDR3 sequence is CASPGDSTDTQYF. In DNA, the CDR3 is TGTGCCAGCCCGGGGGACAGCACAGATACGCAGTATTTT. The chain uses TRBV5-4 and TRBJ2-3; weak D call: TRBD2 (6 bases). The CDR3 is 13 amino acids. Trimming removed 7 bases from V and 0 bases from J, with 9 bases in between. Germline lookup yields CDR1 SGHNT and CDR2 YYREEE (reference sequence).

The CDR3 nucleotides are TGTGCCAGCTCACCAAACCCGCGGGGGGCCGGGGAGACCCAGTACTTC. It codes for CASSPNPRGAGETQYF. The rearrangement uses TRBV18 and TRBJ2-5; TRBD2 matches 8 bases. Germline CDR1 and CDR2: KGHSH and LQKENI. J gave up 5 bases and V 2 bases, and 10 bases lay outside the gene matches. The CDR3 loop spans 16 amino acids.

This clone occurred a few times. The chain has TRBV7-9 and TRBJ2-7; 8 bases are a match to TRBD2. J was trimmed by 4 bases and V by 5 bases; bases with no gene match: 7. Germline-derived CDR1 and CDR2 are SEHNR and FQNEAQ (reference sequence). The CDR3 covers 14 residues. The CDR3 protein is CASSHTSGVYEQYF. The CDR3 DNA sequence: TGTGCCAGCAGCCATACTAGCGGAGTTTACGAGCAGTACTTC.

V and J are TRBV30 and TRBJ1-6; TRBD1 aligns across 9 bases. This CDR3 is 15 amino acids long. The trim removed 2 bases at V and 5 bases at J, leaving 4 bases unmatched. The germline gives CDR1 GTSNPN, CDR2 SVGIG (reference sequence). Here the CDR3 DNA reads TGTGCCTGGAGTCTCCGGGACAGGGATAATTCACCCCTCCACTTT. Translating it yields CAWSLRDRDNSPLHF. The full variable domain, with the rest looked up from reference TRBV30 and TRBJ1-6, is SQTIHQWPATLVQPVGSPLSLECTVEGTSNPNLYWYRQAAGRGLQLLFYSVGIGQISSEVPQNLSASRPQDRQFILSSKKLLLSDSGFYLCAWSLRDRDNSPLHFGNGTRLTVT.

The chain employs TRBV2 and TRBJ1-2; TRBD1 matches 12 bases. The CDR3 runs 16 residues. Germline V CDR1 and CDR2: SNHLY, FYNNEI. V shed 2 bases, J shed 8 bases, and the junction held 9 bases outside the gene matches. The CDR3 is CASSESQGQGARGYTF. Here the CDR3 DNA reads TGTGCCAGCAGTGAAAGTCAGGGACAGGGGGCGAGGGGCTACACCTTC. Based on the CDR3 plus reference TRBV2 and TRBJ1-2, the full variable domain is EPEVTQTPSHQVTQMGQEVILRCVPISNHLYFYWYRQILGQKVEFLVSFYNNEISEKSEIFDDQFSVERPDGSNFTLKIRSTKLEDSAMYFCASSESQGQGARGYTFGSGTRLTVV.

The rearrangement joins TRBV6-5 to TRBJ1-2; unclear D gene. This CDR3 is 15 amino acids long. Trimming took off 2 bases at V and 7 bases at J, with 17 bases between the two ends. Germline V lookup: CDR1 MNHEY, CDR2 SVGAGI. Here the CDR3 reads CASSYREGGPFGYTF. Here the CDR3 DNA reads TGTGCCAGCAGTTACAGGGAGGGAGGCCCCTTTGGCTACACCTTC.

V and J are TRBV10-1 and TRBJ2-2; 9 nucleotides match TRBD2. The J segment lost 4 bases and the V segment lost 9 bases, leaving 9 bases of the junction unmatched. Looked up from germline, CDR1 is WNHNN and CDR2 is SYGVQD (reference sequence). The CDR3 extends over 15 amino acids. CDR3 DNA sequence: TGCGCCAGGTCGATAGCGGGAGTAGGCACCGGGGAGCTGTTTTTT. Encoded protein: CARSIAGVGTGELFF.

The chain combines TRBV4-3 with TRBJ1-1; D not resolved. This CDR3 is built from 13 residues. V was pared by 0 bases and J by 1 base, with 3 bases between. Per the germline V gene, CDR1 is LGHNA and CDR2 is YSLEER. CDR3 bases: TGCGCCAGCAGCCAAGATAAGAACACTGAAGCTTTCTTT. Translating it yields CASSQDKNTEAFF.

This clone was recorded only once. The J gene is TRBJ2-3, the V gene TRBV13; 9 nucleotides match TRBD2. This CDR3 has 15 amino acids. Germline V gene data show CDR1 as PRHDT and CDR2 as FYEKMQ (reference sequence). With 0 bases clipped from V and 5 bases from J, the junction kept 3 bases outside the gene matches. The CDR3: CASSLGGLAQDTQYF. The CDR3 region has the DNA TGTGCCAGCAGCTTAGGGGGACTAGCACAAGATACGCAGTATTTT.

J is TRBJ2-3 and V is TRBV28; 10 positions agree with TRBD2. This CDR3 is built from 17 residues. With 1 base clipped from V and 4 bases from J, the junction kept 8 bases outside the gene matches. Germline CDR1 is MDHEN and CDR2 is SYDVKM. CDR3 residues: CASSLLLAGGTADTQYF. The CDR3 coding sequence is TGTGCCAGCAGTTTATTATTAGCGGGGGGTACGGCAGATACGCAGTATTTT.

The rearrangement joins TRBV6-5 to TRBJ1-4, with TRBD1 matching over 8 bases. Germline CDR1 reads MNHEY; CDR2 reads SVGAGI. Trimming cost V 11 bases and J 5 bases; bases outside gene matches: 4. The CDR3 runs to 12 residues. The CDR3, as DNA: TGTGCCGTCCGGACAGGGAATGAAAAACTGTTTTTT. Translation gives CAVRTGNEKLFF.

CDR3 nucleotide sequence: TGTGCCAGCAGCCTGGCCCCTCACGGGGAGCTGTTTTTT. Translating gives CASSLAPHGELFF. V usage is TRBV11-2 and J usage is TRBJ2-2, with D unresolved. CDR1 SGHAT and CDR2 FQNNGV come from the germline V gene. This CDR3 spans 13 amino acids. V lost 5 bases and J lost 7, with 11 bases in between.

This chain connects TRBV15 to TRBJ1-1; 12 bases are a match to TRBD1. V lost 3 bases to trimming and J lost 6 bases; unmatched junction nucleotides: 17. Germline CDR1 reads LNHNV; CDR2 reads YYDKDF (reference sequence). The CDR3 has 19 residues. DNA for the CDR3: TGTGCCACCAGCAGTACCGGGACAGGGGGCTTCGTGGGTGGCCCTGAAGCTTTCTTT. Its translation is CATSSTGTGGFVGGPEAFF.

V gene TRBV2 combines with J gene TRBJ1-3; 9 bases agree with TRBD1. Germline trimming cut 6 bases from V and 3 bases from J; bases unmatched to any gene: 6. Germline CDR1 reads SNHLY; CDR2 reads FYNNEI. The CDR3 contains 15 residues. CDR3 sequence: CASSVGQGFGNTIYF. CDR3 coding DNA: TGTGCCAGCAGCGTTGGACAGGGGTTTGGAAACACCATATATTTT.

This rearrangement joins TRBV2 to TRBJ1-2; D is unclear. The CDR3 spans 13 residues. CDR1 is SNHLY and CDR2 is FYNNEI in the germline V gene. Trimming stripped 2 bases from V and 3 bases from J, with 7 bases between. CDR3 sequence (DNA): TGTGCCAGCAGTGAAAGTGTTTACTATGGCTACACCTTC. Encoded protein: CASSESVYYGYTF.

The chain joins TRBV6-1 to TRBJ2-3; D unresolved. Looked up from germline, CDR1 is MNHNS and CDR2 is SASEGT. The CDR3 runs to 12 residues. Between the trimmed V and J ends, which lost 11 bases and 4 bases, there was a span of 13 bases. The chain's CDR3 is CASLRVSDTQYF. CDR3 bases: TGTGCCTCGTTACGGGTTTCAGATACGCAGTATTTT.

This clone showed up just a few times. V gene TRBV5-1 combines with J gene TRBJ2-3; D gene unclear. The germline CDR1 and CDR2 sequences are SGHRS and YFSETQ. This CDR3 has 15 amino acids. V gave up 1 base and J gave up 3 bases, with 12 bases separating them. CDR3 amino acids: CASSLFLGLTDTQYF. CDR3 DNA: TGCGCCAGCAGCTTGTTTTTGGGCCTGACAGATACGCAGTATTTT.